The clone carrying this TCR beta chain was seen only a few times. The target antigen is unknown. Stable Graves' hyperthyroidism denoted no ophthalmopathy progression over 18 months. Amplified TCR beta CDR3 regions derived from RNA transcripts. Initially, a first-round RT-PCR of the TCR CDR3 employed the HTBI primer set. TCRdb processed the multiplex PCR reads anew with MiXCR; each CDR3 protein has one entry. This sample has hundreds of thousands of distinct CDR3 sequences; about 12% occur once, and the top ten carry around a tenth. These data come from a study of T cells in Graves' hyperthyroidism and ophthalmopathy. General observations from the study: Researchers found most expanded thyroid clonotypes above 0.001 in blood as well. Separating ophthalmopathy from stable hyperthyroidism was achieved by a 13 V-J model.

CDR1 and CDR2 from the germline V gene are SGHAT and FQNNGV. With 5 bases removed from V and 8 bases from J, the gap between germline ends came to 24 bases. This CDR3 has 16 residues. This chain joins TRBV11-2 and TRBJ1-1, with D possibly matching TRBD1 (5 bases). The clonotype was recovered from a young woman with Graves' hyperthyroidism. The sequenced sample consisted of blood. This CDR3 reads CASSPVTGPSFGEAFF. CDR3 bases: TGTGCCAGCAGCCCCGTTACGGGACCCTCTTTTGGGGAAGCTTTCTTT.